This T cell receptor (beta chain) was observed in a study of T-cell memory formation after mild COVID-19. Study-wide results and limits: Clones that contracted from day 15 to 85 had balanced CD4/CD8; later expanders were CD4+ biased. Shrinking CD4+ clones resided mostly in CM and EM, and CD8+ ones in EMRA. Researchers found some responding clones in pre-infection memory, a sign that cross-reactive memory joined.

This clonotype was seen a few times. Its matching antigen is unknown. UMIs and sample barcodes were carried by the TCR alpha and TCR beta cDNA libraries that 5'RACE produced using constant-segment primers. Using its own MiXCR run on the 5' RACE reads, TCRdb lists one record per CDR3 protein. The data show roughly 400,000 distinct CDR3 sequences, 20% to 25% seen once. V was pared by 6 bases and J by 5 bases, with 14 bases of the junction left unmatched. Germline assignment: CDR1 SGHDT and CDR2 YYEEEE. The CDR3 spans 15 residues. Sequencing was done on a sample of PBMCs or a T cell subset sorted from them (not recorded which). The receptor's source is an adult woman who had mild COVID-19 (a few samples of this study predate the infection). Cell type and time point are not known. This chain links TRBV5-6 with TRBJ2-7; 7 nucleotides align to TRBD2. The CDR3: CASTLVGRETHEQYF. CDR3 DNA sequence: TGTGCCAGCACCCTTGTCGGGCGGGAGACCCACGAGCAGTACTTC.